The 24 T cell receptor beta chains listed next were all sequenced from one sample in a study of CD8 T cells in ankylosing spondylitis. Findings and caveats of the study: Apparently characteristic of ankylosing spondylitis blood was a TCR beta motif (about eight highly homologous variants).

TCRdb itself ran the 5' RACE reads through MiXCR, one entry per CDR3 protein. The sample includes under 250,000 distinct CDR3 sequences, approximately 7.4% of them seen just once. The antigens for these receptors are not known. The sample taken for sequencing was blood, either unsorted or a sorted T cell fraction (not recorded which). These receptors came from a male donor with ankylosing spondylitis.

The chain uses TRBV5-6 and TRBJ1-1; D remains ambiguous. Looked up from germline, CDR1 is SGHDT and CDR2 is YYEEEE. Trimming removed 0 bases at V and 6 bases at J, with 6 bases between. CDR3 size: 12 residues. This CDR3 is CASSLVAAEAFF. CDR3 in DNA: TGTGCCAGCAGCTTGGTGGCAGCTGAAGCTTTCTTT.

A few counts support this clonotype. The chain is built from TRBV5-4 and TRBJ2-5; the match to TRBD1 covers 11 bases. The germline V gene has CDR1 SGHNT and CDR2 YYREEE (reference sequence). The trim removed 3 bases at V and 2 bases at J, leaving 15 bases unmatched. The CDR3 consists of 19 residues. Here the CDR3 reads CASSSRWPRGTGGQETQYF. CDR3 DNA sequence: TGTGCCAGCAGCTCCAGGTGGCCCCGCGGGACAGGGGGACAAGAGACCCAGTACTTC.

This sequence joins TRBV2 and TRBJ2-1; tentatively, D is TRBD1 or TRBD2 (5 bases each). Trimming removed 11 bases from V and 6 bases from J, with 20 bases in between. CDR3 length: 14 amino acids. Germline V gives CDR1 SNHLY, CDR2 FYNNEI. CDR3 sequence (DNA): TGTGCCGCCTTGAGGCGGGTCCAGGGCAATGAGCAGTTCTTC. Its protein is CAALRRVQGNEQFF.

This clonotype was picked up many times. The chain joins TRBV27 to TRBJ2-1, with no clear D. V was shortened by 5 bases and J by 7 bases, with 15 bases between the two germline ends. Germline V gives CDR1 MNHEY, CDR2 SMNVEV (reference sequence). The CDR3 runs to 14 residues. CDR3 nucleotide sequence: TGTGCCAGCAGTCCGGTTGGGTCTGGGAATGAGCAGTTCTTC. Translated: CASSPVGSGNEQFF.

This clonotype was seen repeatedly, ten times or more. The rearrangement links TRBV12-3 or TRBV12-4 to TRBJ2-7, with D perhaps matching TRBD1 or TRBD2 (5 bases each). V was trimmed by 2 bases and J by 3 bases, leaving 8 bases between them. The length of the CDR3 is 13 residues. The CDR3 region is CASSLMRGYEQYF. CDR3 DNA sequence: TGTGCCAGCAGTTTAATGAGGGGCTACGAGCAGTACTTC.

This chain connects TRBV15 to TRBJ2-1; D tentatively reads TRBD1 or TRBD2 (6 bases each). This CDR3 has 13 amino acids. CDR1 is LNHNV and CDR2 is YYDKDF in the germline V gene (reference sequence). Deletions cut 4 bases from V and 8 bases from J, with 12 bases between. The CDR3 bases are TGTGCCACCAGCAATACAGGGAGGCATGAGCAGTTCTTC. It yields the protein CATSNTGRHEQFF.

At least ten counts were recorded for this clonotype. The J gene is TRBJ2-7, the V gene TRBV15, with 7 positions matching TRBD2. V trimming: 4 bases; J trimming: 2 bases; junction bases outside the gene matches: 8. CDR3 length: 15 amino acids. Per germline, CDR1 LNHNV and CDR2 YYDKDF (reference sequence). The CDR3 nucleotides are TGTGCCACCAGCAATGGGCTAGCGGCTACCTACGAGCAGTACTTC. Translation: CATSNGLAATYEQYF.

The chain uses TRBV20-1 and TRBJ2-7; the D is unclear. Trimming took off 5 bases at V and 2 bases at J, with 13 bases between the two ends. Germline-derived CDR1 and CDR2 are DFQATT and SNEGSKA (reference sequence). The CDR3 covers 13 residues. The chain's CDR3 is CSARLRWPYEQYF. The CDR3 DNA is TGCAGTGCTCGTCTAAGATGGCCCTACGAGCAGTACTTC.

Ten or more counts support this clonotype. The chain couples TRBV12-3 or TRBV12-4 to TRBJ1-4; 11 positions agree with TRBD1. V was clipped by 3 bases and J by 0 bases; unmatched bases: 0. The CDR3 spans 16 residues. The CDR3 nucleotides are TGTGCCAGCAGTTTGGGACAGGGGGCAACTAATGAAAAACTGTTTTTT. Its translation: CASSLGQGATNEKLFF.

This clonotype was seen a few times. The chain combines TRBV9 with TRBJ1-2, with TRBD1 identical over 7 bases. V was pared by 0 bases and J by 8 bases, with 13 bases of the junction left unmatched. Looked up from germline, CDR1 is SGDLS and CDR2 is YYNGEE. CDR3 size: 16 residues. The CDR3 DNA reads as TGTGCCAGCAGCGTAGCTAGAGGGACAGCCCTTGACGGCTACACCTTC. Encoded protein: CASSVARGTALDGYTF. The full variable domain, rest sourced from reference TRBV9 and TRBJ1-2, is DSGVTQTPKHLITATGQRVTLRCSPRSGDLSVYWYQQSLDQGLQFLIQYYNGEERAKGNILERFSAQQFPDLHSELNLSSLELGDSALYFCASSVARGTALDGYTFGSGTRLTVV.

This clonotype was recorded many times. The chain recombines TRBV7-9 with TRBJ2-3; D possibly uses TRBD1 or TRBD2 (5 bases each). From germline, CDR1 is SEHNR and CDR2 FQNEAQ (reference sequence). The V end was cut by 6 bases, the J end by 6 bases, with 25 bases between. CDR3 size: 17 residues. In nucleotides, the CDR3 is TGTGCCAGCAGTCATAGCCCGTTTGGGGGAACCGTGGATACGCAGTATTTT. Protein: CASSHSPFGGTVDTQYF.

In this sample, this clonotype turned up many times. The V gene is TRBV28, the J gene TRBJ2-1; the D is unclear. The CDR3 covers 13 residues. V dropped 5 bases and J dropped 9 bases, with 14 bases sitting between them. Looked up from germline, CDR1 is MDHEN and CDR2 is SYDVKM. CDR3 nucleotide sequence: TGTGCCAGCAGTAATAGTTACGTGGGTGAGCAGTTCTTC. Translating gives CASSNSYVGEQFF. Full variable domain (outside the CDR3, taken from reference TRBV28 and TRBJ2-1): DVKVTQSSRYLVKRTGEKVFLECVQDMDHENMFWYRQDPGLGLRLIYFSYDVKMKEKGDIPEGYSVSREKKERFSLILESASTNQTSMYLCASSNSYVGEQFFGPGTRLTVL.

This clonotype was picked up many times. The gene calls are TRBV10-1 and TRBJ2-1, with D perhaps assigned TRBD1 or TRBD2 (5 bases each). CDR1 is WNHNN, CDR2 SYGVQD, per germline (reference sequence). The CDR3 is 11 residues long. V dropped 8 bases and J dropped 6 bases, with 8 bases sitting between them. The CDR3 sequence: CASWDGNEQFF. The CDR3 DNA reads as TGCGCCAGCTGGGACGGCAATGAGCAGTTCTTC.

Many counts were recorded for this clonotype. The V gene is TRBV6-2 or TRBV6-3, the J gene TRBJ1-2; 11 bases are shared with TRBD1. Unmatched junction bases numbered 8, after V lost 5 bases and J lost 3 bases. Germline V CDR1 and CDR2: MNHEY, SVGEGT. The CDR3 is 16 residues long. CDR3 DNA: TGTGCCAGCAGTGGACAGGGGGCTTTAGTGGACTATGGCTACACCTTC. The encoded protein is CASSGQGALVDYGYTF.

This clonotype occurred many times. This rearrangement joins TRBV12-3 or TRBV12-4 to TRBJ2-4; the match to TRBD1 covers 10 bases. The CDR3 loop spans 17 amino acids. Unmatched junction bases numbered 7, after V lost 3 bases and J lost 2 bases. The CDR3 coding sequence is TGTGCCAGCAGTTTCTCCGGGACAGGGGTATCCAAAAACATTCAGTACTTC. It yields the protein CASSFSGTGVSKNIQYF.

This clonotype ranks as medium-sized (0.01 to 0.1%). CDR3 amino acids: CSARDRETSWADTQYF. The DNA for the CDR3 is TGCAGTGCTAGAGATCGGGAGACTAGCTGGGCAGATACGCAGTATTTT. The J gene is TRBJ2-3, the V gene TRBV20-1; 7 nucleotides align to TRBD2. Per the germline V gene, CDR1 is DFQATT and CDR2 is SNEGSKA (reference sequence). Germline trimming cut 0 bases from V and 4 bases from J; bases unmatched to any gene: 10. This CDR3 region has 16 residues.

The genes are TRBV20-1 and TRBJ1-1; D gene unclear. The V end was cut by 5 bases, the J end by 1 base, with 11 bases between. Looked up from germline, CDR1 is DFQATT and CDR2 is SNEGSKA (reference sequence). CDR3 size: 13 residues. The CDR3 protein is CSALPRRNTEAFF. Written as DNA, the CDR3 is TGCAGTGCTCTCCCCCGAAGGAACACTGAAGCTTTCTTT.

This clonotype was detected many times. The chain recombines TRBV3-1 with TRBJ2-7, with 10 nucleotides matching TRBD1. The CDR3 spans 15 residues. J gave up 2 bases and V 4 bases, and 5 bases lay outside the gene matches. Per germline, CDR1 LGHDT and CDR2 YNNKEL (reference sequence). The CDR3 spells CASSLGQGVTYEQYF. CDR3 bases: TGTGCCAGCAGCCTCGGACAGGGGGTGACCTACGAGCAGTACTTC.

The chain has TRBV6-2 or TRBV6-3 and TRBJ1-1; D call uncertain. This CDR3 contains 13 residues. Trimming cost V 0 bases and J 5 bases, with 7 bases left between them. Germline V gene sequence: CDR1 MNHEY, CDR2 SVGEGT. CDR3 nucleotides: TGTGCCAGCAGTTACTCGGTGGGGACTGAAGCTTTCTTT. Protein: CASSYSVGTEAFF.

This clonotype was detected many times. The chain links TRBV7-9 to TRBJ2-7; the match to TRBD2 covers 8 bases. The V and J ends lost 6 bases and 2 bases, in that order; junction bases with no gene match: 12. CDR1 is SEHNR, CDR2 FQNEAQ, per germline (reference sequence). The CDR3 totals 16 residues. The CDR3 DNA sequence: TGTGCCAGCAGATCCAGACTAGCGACAAATCCCTACGAGCAGTACTTC. The encoded protein is CASRSRLATNPYEQYF.

V is TRBV11-2 and J is TRBJ1-2; D remains ambiguous. The V end lost 6 bases, the J end lost 3 bases, and 14 bases lay between the germline ends. Germline V gene sequence: CDR1 SGHAT, CDR2 FQNNGV. The CDR3 runs to 14 residues. The CDR3 is CASSTGLTYYGYTF. Written as DNA, the CDR3 is TGTGCCAGCAGTACGGGTCTTACCTACTATGGCTACACCTTC. Based on the CDR3 plus reference TRBV11-2 and TRBJ1-2, the full variable domain is EAGVAQSPRYKIIEKRQSVAFWCNPISGHATLYWYQQILGQGPKLLIQFQNNGVVDDSQLPKDRFSAERLKGVDSTLKIQPAKLEDSAVYLCASSTGLTYYGYTFGSGTRLTVV.

This clonotype was seen a handful of times. The chain recombines TRBV20-1 with TRBJ1-1; D gene ambiguous. Germline CDR1 reads DFQATT; CDR2 reads SNEGSKA (reference sequence). V shed 6 bases and J shed 0 bases, with 17 bases lying between them. CDR3 length: 15 amino acids. The CDR3 nucleotides are TGCAGTGCCAGCGGCGCACCTTACATGAACACTGAAGCTTTCTTT. This encodes CSASGAPYMNTEAFF.

This rearrangement joins TRBV28 to TRBJ2-5; 7 positions match TRBD2. V lost 5 bases, J lost 5 bases, and 8 bases stayed unmatched. This CDR3 is built from 14 residues. Germline-derived CDR1 and CDR2 are MDHEN and SYDVKM. The CDR3 spells CASSDRLAGETQYF. The CDR3, as DNA: TGTGCCAGCAGTGATAGACTAGCAGGGGAGACCCAGTACTTC.

This clonotype was recorded at least ten times. Its ends do not fully match the called genes, so a read error is possible. The chain recombines TRBV2 with TRBJ1-6; no firm D call. CDR3 size: 11 residues. Germline V gene lookup returns CDR1 SNHLY and CDR2 FYNNEI. The CDR3 DNA reads as TGTGCCAGCAGATTAACGGACGCCGCCCGCTTT. This codes for CASRLTDAARF.